Below are 2 T cell receptor beta chains sequenced from a single sample in a study of response to subunit inactivated influenza vaccine (dated by TCRdb to the late 2010s). Explained via the paper, the time point label denotes: more than 35 days after influenza vaccine administration. Library prep was done by RT-PCR. TCRdb records Illumina HiSeq 2500 as the sequencer. The public sequencing data were trimmed at Q25 with fastp and processed into clonotypes with MiXCR by TCRdb, which kept only in-frame beta chains. Entries that share a CDR3 protein sequence are merged under the most common genes and DNA. This sample has a few hundred thousand distinct CDR3 sequences in its table, and approximately 11% of those were observed once. About 12% of the sample lies in the top ten. This material consisted of PBMCs from blood, taken roughly 48 days after vaccination. These receptors originate from a man in his forties or fifties who received an inactivated influenza vaccine. Donor details come from another sample of the same person, matched by shared clones.

The chain employs TRBV7-8 and TRBJ2-1, with TRBD1 as a possible D gene (5 bases). The CDR3 length is 13 residues. Trimming left V 7 bases short and J 7 bases short, with 14 bases between. The germline CDR1 and CDR2 sequences are SGHVS and FQNEAQ. CDR3 DNA: TGTGCCAGCACCCGCCGGACATATAATGAGCAGTTCTTC. Translated, it gives CASTRRTYNEQFF.

This clonotype has at least ten counts. The rearrangement joins TRBV9 to TRBJ2-3; TRBD2 matches 7 bases. The length of the CDR3 is 16 residues. Germline V gene data show CDR1 as SGDLS and CDR2 as YYNGEE. The junction had 12 bases not matched to a gene; V was cut back by 4 bases and J by 4 bases. The CDR3 protein is CASSLPGLGAADTQYF. The CDR3 DNA reads TGTGCCAGCAGCCTCCCCGGACTAGGTGCAGCAGATACGCAGTATTTT.